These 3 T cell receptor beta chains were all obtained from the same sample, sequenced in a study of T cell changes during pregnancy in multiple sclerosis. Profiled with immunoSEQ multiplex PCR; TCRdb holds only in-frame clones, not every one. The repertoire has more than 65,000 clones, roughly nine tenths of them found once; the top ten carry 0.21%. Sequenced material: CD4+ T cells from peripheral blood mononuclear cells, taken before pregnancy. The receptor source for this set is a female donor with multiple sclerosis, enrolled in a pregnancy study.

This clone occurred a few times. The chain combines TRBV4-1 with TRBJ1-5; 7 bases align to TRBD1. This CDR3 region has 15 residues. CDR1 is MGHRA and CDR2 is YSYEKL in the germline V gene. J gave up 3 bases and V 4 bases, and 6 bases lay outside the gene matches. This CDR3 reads CASSLRDSDNQPQHF. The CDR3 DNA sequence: TGCGCCAGCAGCCTAAGGGACAGTGACAATCAGCCCCAGCATTTT.

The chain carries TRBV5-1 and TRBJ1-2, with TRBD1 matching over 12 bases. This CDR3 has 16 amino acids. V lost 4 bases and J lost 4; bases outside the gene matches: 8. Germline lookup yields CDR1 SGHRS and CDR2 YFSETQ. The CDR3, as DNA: TGCGCCAGCAGCCTCGGGGACAGGGGGCGTCTCTATGGCTACACCTTC. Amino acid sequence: CASSLGDRGRLYGYTF.

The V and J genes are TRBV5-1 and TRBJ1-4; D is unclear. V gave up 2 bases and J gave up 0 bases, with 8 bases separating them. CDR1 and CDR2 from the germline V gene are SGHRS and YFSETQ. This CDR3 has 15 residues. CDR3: CASSLNKATNEKLFF. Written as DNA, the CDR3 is TGCGCCAGCAGCTTAAACAAAGCAACTAATGAAAAACTGTTTTTT.